This entry lists 22 T cell receptor beta chains sequenced from one sample in a study of graft-versus-host responses after intestinal transplantation. TCRdb keeps only in-frame clones here, not all; method: immunoSEQ multiplex PCR. The data hold some 90,000 clones, with around 93% observed a single time. These receptors are not linked to any known antigen. The sample consisted of unstimulated CD8+ T cells sorted from spleen or lymph node cells, taken before intestinal transplant. These receptors came from a human donor who received an intestinal transplant.

V is TRBV4-1 and J is TRBJ2-2; D possibly corresponds to TRBD1 (6 bases). The CDR3 spans 16 residues. The V and J ends lost 4 bases and 4 bases respectively, with 16 bases between them. Germline V gene sequence: CDR1 MGHRA, CDR2 YSYEKL. CDR3 nucleotide sequence: TGCGCCAGCAGCCCCAATCCCCAGGGGAGCACCGGGGAGCTGTTTTTT. Protein: CASSPNPQGSTGELFF.

The CDR3 sequence: CASSPRGANVLTF. CDR3 sequence (DNA): TGTGCCAGTAGTCCGAGAGGGGCCAACGTCCTGACTTTC. This chain connects TRBV19 to TRBJ2-6; no definite D call. Germline V CDR1 and CDR2: LNHDA, SQIVND (reference sequence). The CDR3 loop spans 13 amino acids. V was clipped by 5 bases and J by 4 bases, with 6 bases between them.

The chain joins TRBV19 to TRBJ2-5, with 7 bases aligning to TRBD2. From germline, CDR1 is LNHDA and CDR2 SQIVND (reference sequence). CDR3 length: 14 residues. V gave up 5 bases and J gave up 11 bases; unmatched junction bases: 14. CDR3 amino acids: CASSLSERGGEQYF. The DNA for the CDR3 is TGTGCCAGTAGTCTTTCGGAGAGGGGAGGGGAGCAGTACTTC. Full variable domain (missing parts from reference TRBV19 and TRBJ2-5): DGGITQSPKYLFRKEGQNVTLSCEQNLNHDAMYWYRQDPGQGLRLIYYSQIVNDFQKGDIAEGYSVSREKKESFPLTVTSAQKNPTAFYLCASSLSERGGEQYFGPGTRLLVL.

This sequence joins TRBV19 and TRBJ1-2; 8 bases are a match to TRBD1. After removal of 8 bases from V and 4 bases from J, the junction contained 15 bases not matched to a gene. There are 16 residues in the CDR3. The germline V gene encodes CDR1 LNHDA and CDR2 SQIVND (reference sequence). CDR3 region: CASSPGQGAFGYGYTF. The CDR3 nucleotides read TGTGCCAGTTCCCCCGGTCAGGGGGCTTTCGGCTATGGCTACACCTTC.

The chain joins TRBV5-4 to TRBJ2-7; 16 bases fit TRBD2. Germline values: CDR1 SGHNT, CDR2 YYREEE (reference sequence). The CDR3 totals 19 residues. The junction had 14 bases not matched to a gene; V was cut back by 3 bases and J by 5 bases. CDR3 in DNA: TGTGCCAGCAGCTCCGATCCAGCGGGACTAGCGGGAGGGATGGACGAGCAGTACTTC. Translation gives CASSSDPAGLAGGMDEQYF.

This clone has only a few counts. The chain is built from TRBV19 and TRBJ2-7; 7 bases are a match to TRBD2. This CDR3 has 14 residues. The germline gives CDR1 LNHDA, CDR2 SQIVND (reference sequence). J was trimmed by 3 bases and V by 4 bases; bases with no gene match: 6. The CDR3 loop is CASSSGGSYYEQYF. The CDR3 coding sequence is TGTGCCAGTAGTAGCGGGGGATCTTACTACGAGCAGTACTTC.

V and J are TRBV19 and TRBJ1-6; D possibly corresponds to TRBD1 (5 bases). Germline V gives CDR1 LNHDA, CDR2 SQIVND (reference sequence). V dropped 0 bases and J dropped 8 bases, with 11 bases sitting between them. The CDR3 runs 15 residues. In DNA form, the CDR3 reads TGTGCCAGTAGTATAGATTTGGGGCGCGATTCACCCCTCCACTTT. Its protein product is CASSIDLGRDSPLHF.

Note on this clone: The sample has other DNA sequences that encode this CDR3 too. The chain couples TRBV7-9 to TRBJ2-3, with 7 bases identical to TRBD2. Germline loops: CDR1 SEHNR, CDR2 FQNEAQ (reference sequence). Trimming removed 1 base from V and 4 bases from J; junction bases left unmatched: 2. The CDR3 is 14 residues long. The CDR3 DNA is TGTGCCAGCAGCTTAGGACTAGCACCAGATACGCAGTATTTT. Translating it yields CASSLGLAPDTQYF.

The chain links TRBV19 to TRBJ2-1; weak D call: TRBD2 (5 bases). The CDR3 has 15 amino acids. The germline V gene encodes CDR1 LNHDA and CDR2 SQIVND (reference sequence). The V end was cut by 3 bases, the J end by 3 bases, with 12 bases between. DNA for the CDR3: TGTGCCAGTAGTATCAGCGGTGGGATCTACAATGAGCAGTTCTTC. Amino acid sequence: CASSISGGIYNEQFF.

Here the CDR3 DNA reads TGTGCCACCAGCAGGGGGGCGTCCGGTCAGCCCCAGCATTTT. Amino acid sequence: CATSRGASGQPQHF. This sequence joins TRBV15 and TRBJ1-5; D may be TRBD1 (6 bases). Trimming left V 3 bases short and J 6 bases short, with 12 bases between. Germline CDR1 is LNHNV and CDR2 is YYDKDF (reference sequence). This CDR3 comprises 14 residues.

The chain couples TRBV4-2 to TRBJ2-5; the match to TRBD2 covers 9 bases. Germline CDR1 LGHNA, CDR2 YNFKEQ. The junction had 8 bases not matched to a gene; V was cut back by 1 base and J by 5 bases. The CDR3 is 16 amino acids. The CDR3 region has the DNA TGTGCCAGCAGCCAAGGCGCGCGGGGGGGCCATGAGACCCAGTACTTC. It codes for CASSQGARGGHETQYF.

The rearrangement joins TRBV4-1 to TRBJ1-1; TRBD1 matches at 11 bases. The CDR3 length is 18 residues. The V and J ends lost 2 bases and 4 bases, in that order; junction bases with no gene match: 12. Per germline, CDR1 MGHRA and CDR2 YSYEKL. CDR3 loop: CASSQSLNLGTGGTEAFF. The CDR3 DNA is TGCGCCAGCAGCCAATCTCTCAACCTCGGGACAGGGGGCACTGAAGCTTTCTTT.

This chain links TRBV7-9 with TRBJ2-5; TRBD2 aligns across 7 bases. The CDR3 consists of 14 residues. The germline CDR1 and CDR2 sequences are SEHNR and FQNEAQ (reference sequence). Trimming at V came to 5 bases and at J to 2 bases, leaving 5 bases not matched to a gene. The CDR3 region has the DNA TGTGCCAGCAGCCCGACTAGCAAACAAGAGACCCAGTACTTC. Protein sequence: CASSPTSKQETQYF.

This chain joins TRBV5-5 and TRBJ2-7; TRBD2 agrees at 10 bases. The V and J ends lost 2 bases and 3 bases, in that order; junction bases with no gene match: 5. This CDR3 comprises 15 residues. Germline assignment: CDR1 SGHKS and CDR2 YYEKEE (reference sequence). The CDR3 DNA follows: TGTGCCAGCAGCTTCCTAGCGGGAGACGGCTACGAGCAGTACTTC. This codes for CASSFLAGDGYEQYF.

The chain recombines TRBV5-6 with TRBJ2-3; TRBD2 aligns across 13 bases. The CDR3 runs to 17 residues. Germline V gene sequence: CDR1 SGHDT, CDR2 YYEEEE. Trimming cost V 1 base and J 8 bases; bases outside gene matches: 10. For the CDR3, the DNA is TGTGCCAGCAGCTTGTCCGGGACTAGCGGGAACTTAGGTACGCAGTATTTT. Protein product: CASSLSGTSGNLGTQYF. The full variable domain, its missing parts supplied by reference TRBV5-6 and TRBJ2-3, is DAGVTQSPTHLIKTRGQQVTLRCSPKSGHDTVSWYQQALGQGPQFIFQYYEEEERQRGNFPDRFSGHQFPNYSSELNVNALLLGDSALYLCASSLSGTSGNLGTQYFGPGTRLTVL.

The chain couples TRBV21-1 to TRBJ1-1; no check of the table's D call, TRBD1, against the DNA was made. TRBV21-1 is given as a pseudogene. This CDR3 spans 16 amino acids. The CDR3, as DNA: TGTGCCAGCAGCAATCCCAGTGTCGGGACAGACACTGAAGCTTTCTTT. Translation gives CASSNPSVGTDTEAFF.

J is TRBJ1-6 and V is TRBV27; a possible D gene is TRBD1 (6 bases). V dropped 7 bases and J dropped 6 bases, with 13 bases sitting between them. The CDR3 consists of 14 residues. Germline V CDR1 and CDR2: MNHEY, SMNVEV (reference sequence). CDR3 sequence (DNA): TGTGCCAGCACGCTACAGGGCTCTAATTCACCCCTCCACTTT. Translation gives CASTLQGSNSPLHF.

The chain uses TRBV4-1 and TRBJ1-4; no reliable D call. The CDR3 runs to 18 residues. The germline V gene has CDR1 MGHRA and CDR2 YSYEKL. The V end was cut by 1 base, the J end by 0 bases, with 15 bases between. The CDR3: CASSQAGVSTATNEKLFF. The CDR3 coding sequence is TGCGCCAGCAGCCAAGCCGGAGTGTCGACTGCAACTAATGAAAAACTGTTTTTT.

This clone turned up a few times. The CDR3 DNA sequence: TGTGCCAGTAGTCCGTCTCTATATGGCTACACCTTC. Translating it yields CASSPSLYGYTF. The rearrangement joins TRBV19 to TRBJ1-2, with D hard to call. CDR3 length equals 12 residues. CDR1 LNHDA and CDR2 SQIVND come from the germline V gene (reference sequence). V gave up 5 bases and J gave up 5 bases, with 9 bases separating them.

The rearrangement joins TRBV15 to TRBJ2-4; TRBD1 matches 11 bases. This CDR3 region has 16 residues. V shed 0 bases, J shed 8 bases, and the junction held 6 bases outside the gene matches. CDR1 and CDR2 from the germline V gene are LNHNV and YYDKDF (reference sequence). This CDR3 is CATSRDRTGGAYIQYF. The CDR3 DNA reads TGTGCCACCAGCAGAGACCGGACAGGGGGCGCCTACATTCAGTACTTC.

This chain uses TRBV6-7 with TRBJ1-6; 8 nucleotides agree with TRBD1. TRBV6-7 is an open reading frame, and its role is uncertain. Germline trimming cut 4 bases from V and 12 bases from J; bases unmatched to any gene: 5. The CDR3 runs 13 residues. The CDR3 spells CASSFQGAEPLHF. The CDR3, as DNA: TGTGCCAGCAGTTTTCAGGGGGCCGAACCCCTCCACTTT.

This clone was detected a few times. The chain is built from TRBV19 and TRBJ2-7; 10 bases fit TRBD2. The CDR3 has 15 residues. Germline-derived CDR1 and CDR2 are LNHDA and SQIVND (reference sequence). V was pared by 4 bases and J by 6 bases, with 9 bases of the junction left unmatched. The CDR3 here is CASSTSSGSLSEQYF. The CDR3 DNA follows: TGTGCCAGTAGTACCTCTAGCGGGAGCCTTTCCGAGCAGTACTTC.